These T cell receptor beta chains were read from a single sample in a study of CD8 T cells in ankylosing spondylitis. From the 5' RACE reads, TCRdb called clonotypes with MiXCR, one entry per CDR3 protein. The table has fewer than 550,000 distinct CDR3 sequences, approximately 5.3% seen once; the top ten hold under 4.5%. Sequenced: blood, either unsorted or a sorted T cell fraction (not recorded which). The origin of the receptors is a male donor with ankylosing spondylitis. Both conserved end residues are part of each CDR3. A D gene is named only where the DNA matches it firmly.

CDR3aa: CASSSLAGALTDTQYF; len: 16; v_gene: TRBV9; j_gene: TRBJ2-3; d_gene: -
CDR3aa: CSARQPGAYEQYF; len: 13; v_gene: TRBV20-1; j_gene: TRBJ2-7; d_gene: -
CDR3aa: CASSLARQGRELFF; len: 14; v_gene: TRBV13; j_gene: TRBJ1-4; d_gene: TRBD1
CDR3aa: CATRVSGANVLTF; len: 13; v_gene: TRBV12-3/TRBV12-4; j_gene: TRBJ2-6; d_gene: -
CDR3aa: CASSRQGRGEAFF; len: 13; v_gene: TRBV4-2; j_gene: TRBJ1-1; d_gene: -
CDR3aa: CASSLAINTGELFF; len: 14; v_gene: TRBV5-1; j_gene: TRBJ2-2; d_gene: -
CDR3aa: CAAGASYNEQFF; len: 12; v_gene: TRBV6-5; j_gene: TRBJ2-1; d_gene: -
CDR3aa: CSAREGGFEKLFF; len: 13; v_gene: TRBV20-1; j_gene: TRBJ1-4; d_gene: -
CDR3aa: CASRSLGLASIGEQFF; len: 16; v_gene: TRBV6-2/TRBV6-3; j_gene: TRBJ2-1; d_gene: TRBD2
CDR3aa: CASSYIGTYEQYF; len: 13; v_gene: TRBV6-6; j_gene: TRBJ2-7; d_gene: -
CDR3aa: CSVAVSTGLSNQPQHF; len: 16; v_gene: TRBV20-1; j_gene: TRBJ1-5; d_gene: -
CDR3aa: CASSWTSGGQDTQYF; len: 15; v_gene: TRBV7-2; j_gene: TRBJ2-3; d_gene: TRBD2
CDR3aa: CASSKNRDWEQYF; len: 13; v_gene: TRBV27; j_gene: TRBJ2-7; d_gene: -
CDR3aa: CATSRSRPGYNEQFF; len: 15; v_gene: TRBV15; j_gene: TRBJ2-1; d_gene: -
CDR3aa: CSARDDYNEQFF; len: 12; v_gene: TRBV20-1; j_gene: TRBJ2-1; d_gene: -
CDR3aa: CSARPGAEVETQYF; len: 14; v_gene: TRBV20-1; j_gene: TRBJ2-5; d_gene: -
CDR3aa: CASSQAGQRSYEQYF; len: 15; v_gene: TRBV7-2; j_gene: TRBJ2-7; d_gene: -
CDR3aa: CSVAGLAGMDTQYF; len: 14; v_gene: TRBV29-1; j_gene: TRBJ2-3; d_gene: TRBD2
CDR3aa: CASSHYGTGEETQYF; len: 15; v_gene: TRBV7-9; j_gene: TRBJ2-5; d_gene: TRBD1
CDR3aa: CASSQSSPTPYEQYF; len: 15; v_gene: TRBV4-3; j_gene: TRBJ2-7; d_gene: -
CDR3aa: CASSPISGGSTDTQYF; len: 16; v_gene: TRBV18; j_gene: TRBJ2-3; d_gene: -
CDR3aa: CASTSASSTDTQYF; len: 14; v_gene: TRBV6-1; j_gene: TRBJ2-3; d_gene: -
CDR3aa: CASSFWDRAQPQHF; len: 14; v_gene: TRBV12-3/TRBV12-4; j_gene: TRBJ1-5; d_gene: TRBD1
CDR3aa: CASSAGRTGSQPQHF; len: 15; v_gene: TRBV12-3/TRBV12-4; j_gene: TRBJ1-5; d_gene: TRBD1
CDR3aa: CSVWEEDNEQFF; len: 12; v_gene: TRBV29-1; j_gene: TRBJ2-1; d_gene: -
CDR3aa: CASSVEGLASIGELFF; len: 16; v_gene: TRBV11-2; j_gene: TRBJ2-2; d_gene: TRBD2
CDR3aa: CAIDGAGNTIYF; len: 12; v_gene: TRBV7-9; j_gene: TRBJ1-3; d_gene: -
CDR3aa: CASSSRSAGAYNSPLHF; len: 17; v_gene: TRBV7-2; j_gene: TRBJ1-6; d_gene: -
CDR3aa: CASSLTGLADTIYF; len: 14; v_gene: TRBV12-3/TRBV12-4; j_gene: TRBJ1-3; d_gene: -
CDR3aa: CSASSWQGYGYTF; len: 13; v_gene: TRBV20-1; j_gene: TRBJ1-2; d_gene: -
CDR3aa: CASSLPETTSGGNEQFF; len: 17; v_gene: TRBV28; j_gene: TRBJ2-1; d_gene: TRBD2
CDR3aa: CASSFRVMGEQFF; len: 13; v_gene: TRBV28; j_gene: TRBJ2-1; d_gene: -
CDR3aa: CASSEYNRDGEQFF; len: 14; v_gene: TRBV25-1; j_gene: TRBJ2-1; d_gene: -